This paragraph covers one T cell receptor (beta chain) sequence. Its antigen specificity is not known. Base qualities were left out, and no much larger clone turns up one base away. At one collaborating source in Seattle, patients were enrolled during active infection and were followed longitudinally through the course of disease. Collaborating institutions collected whole blood in K2EDTA tubes following their own protocols. For TCRbeta analysis, collaborator samples were shipped as frozen whole blood, as isolated PBMCs, or as DNA extracted from either sample type. The data are from a study of blood T cell repertoires in COVID-19 (dated by TCRdb to about 2020). Regarding the research as a whole: The collaborator samples originated in the United States, Italy and Spain and spanned the acute and convalescent phases of COVID-19. Where available, HLA class I and class II types were obtained from metadata supplied by the sample provider rather than from assay-based typing. Samples came from the ongoing ImmuneRACE study (first 160 participants) plus 1,254 subjects from 6 global collaborators. The sample metadata nearly always contained a de-identified subject ID, COVID-19 status, age in years and sex. The repertoires were made available in a free public database intended to serve as a resource for research on the immune response to SARS-CoV-2. The prospective study material was composed of cDNA or gDNA derived from T cells, B-cell-depleted T cells, or PBMCs. Deeply sampled blood TCRbeta repertoires from subjects exposed to, actively infected with, or recovered from COVID-19 were included in the dataset. What the work shows at the level of the full study, not this receptor alone: How much clinical and demographic metadata was included differed by source and by participant, and the metadata was provided uncurated.

The immunoSEQ Assay, a bias-controlled multiplex PCR, was used to amplify TCRbeta CDR3 regions from genomic DNA. In the authors' own workflow: Within the assay, amplification of reference gene primers was used to estimate how many nucleated cells each sample contained. To quantify the absolute abundance of each unique TCRbeta CDR3 rearrangement, sequence reads were collapsed and filtered. For each sample, productive Simpson clonality was calculated as the square root of Simpson's diversity index across productive rearrangements. TCRdb took over this immuneACCESS table, retaining in-frame rearrangements with V and J assigned. Such tables are incomplete; in checked studies, under half of the missing clones stem from an unresolved V gene, and the remainder is unexplained. V and J calls and clone size are copied from that table; D and trimming were computed from the DNA. This sample comprises fewer than 350,000 clones, approximately 87% of them detected only once. Together, the top ten hold more than 10% of the sample.

Spanning cysteine to phenylalanine, the CDR3 consists of 16 amino acids. CDR3 DNA is the only sequence kept; it has 48 bases, read in frame from the first base. From the germline V gene (reference sequence), CDR1 is SEHNR and CDR2 is FQNEAQ. For this chain, trimming is 5 bases at the V end and 4 bases at the J end, and the number of junction bases without a gene match is 8. Recombination joined TRBV7-9 with TRBJ2-3; 11 bases in the middle match TRBD2. Sequencing used peripheral blood. This receptor was taken from a woman in her thirties with COVID-19, enrolled during active disease. The CDR3 protein: CASSSLTSGDADTQYF. The DNA is as follows: TGTGCCAGCAGCAGCCTGACTAGCGGGGATGCAGATACGCAGTATTTT.